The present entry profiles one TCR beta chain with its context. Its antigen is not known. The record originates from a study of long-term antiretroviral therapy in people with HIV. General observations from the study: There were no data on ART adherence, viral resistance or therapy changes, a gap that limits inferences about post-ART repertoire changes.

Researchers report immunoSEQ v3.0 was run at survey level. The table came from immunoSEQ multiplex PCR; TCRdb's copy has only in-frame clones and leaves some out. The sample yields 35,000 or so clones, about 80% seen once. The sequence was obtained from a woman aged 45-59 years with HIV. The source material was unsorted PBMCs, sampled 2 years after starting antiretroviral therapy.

CDR3 sequence: CASRNGPTYGYTF. CDR3 nucleotides: TGTGCCAGTCGGAATGGGCCCACCTATGGCTACACCTTC. V is TRBV19 and J is TRBJ1-2; no clear D gene. The CDR3 sequence is 13 residues long. Per germline, CDR1 LNHDA and CDR2 SQIVND (reference sequence). Trimming left V 8 bases short and J 4 bases short, with 14 bases between.